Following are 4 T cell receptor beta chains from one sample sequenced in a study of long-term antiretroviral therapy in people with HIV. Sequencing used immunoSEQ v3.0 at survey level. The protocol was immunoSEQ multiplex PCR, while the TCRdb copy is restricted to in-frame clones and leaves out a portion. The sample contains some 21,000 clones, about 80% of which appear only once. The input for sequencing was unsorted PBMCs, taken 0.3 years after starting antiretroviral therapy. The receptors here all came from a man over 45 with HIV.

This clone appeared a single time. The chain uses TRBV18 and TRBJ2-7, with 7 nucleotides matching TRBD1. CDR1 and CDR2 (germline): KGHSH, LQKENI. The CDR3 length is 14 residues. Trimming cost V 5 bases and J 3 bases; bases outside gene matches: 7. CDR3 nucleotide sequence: TGTGCCAGCTCATCGTCGACAGGGTACTACGAGCAGTACTTC. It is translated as CASSSSTGYYEQYF.

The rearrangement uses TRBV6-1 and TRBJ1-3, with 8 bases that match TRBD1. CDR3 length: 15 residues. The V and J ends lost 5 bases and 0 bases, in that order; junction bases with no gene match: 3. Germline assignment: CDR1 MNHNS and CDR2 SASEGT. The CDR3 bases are TGTGCCAGCAGTTTTGACAGGGGCTCTGGAAACACCATATATTTT. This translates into CASSFDRGSGNTIYF.

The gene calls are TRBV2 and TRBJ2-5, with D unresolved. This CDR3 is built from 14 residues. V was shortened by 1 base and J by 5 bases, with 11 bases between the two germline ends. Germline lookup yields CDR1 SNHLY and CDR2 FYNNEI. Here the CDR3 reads CASSEVRSSETQYF. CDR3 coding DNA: TGTGCCAGCAGTGAAGTAAGGAGTTCGGAGACCCAGTACTTC.

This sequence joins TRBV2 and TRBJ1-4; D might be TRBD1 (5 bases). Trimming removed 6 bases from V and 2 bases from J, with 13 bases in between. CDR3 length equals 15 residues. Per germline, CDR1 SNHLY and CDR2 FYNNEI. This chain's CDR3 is CASRSRAGTNEKLFF. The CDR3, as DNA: TGTGCCAGCAGAAGTAGGGCAGGGACTAATGAAAAACTGTTTTTT.